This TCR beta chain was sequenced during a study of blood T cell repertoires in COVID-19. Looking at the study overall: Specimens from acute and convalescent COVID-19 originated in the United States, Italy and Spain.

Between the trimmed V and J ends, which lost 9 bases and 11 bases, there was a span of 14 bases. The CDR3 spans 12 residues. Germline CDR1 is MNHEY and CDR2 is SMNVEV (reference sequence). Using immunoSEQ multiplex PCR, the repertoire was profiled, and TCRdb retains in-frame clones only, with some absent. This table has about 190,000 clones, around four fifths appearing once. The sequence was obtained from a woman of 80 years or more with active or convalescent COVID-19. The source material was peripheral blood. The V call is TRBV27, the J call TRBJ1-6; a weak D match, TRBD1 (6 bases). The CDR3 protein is CARGQSVTPLHF. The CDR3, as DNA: TGTGCCAGGGGACAATCGGTGACACCCCTCCACTTT.